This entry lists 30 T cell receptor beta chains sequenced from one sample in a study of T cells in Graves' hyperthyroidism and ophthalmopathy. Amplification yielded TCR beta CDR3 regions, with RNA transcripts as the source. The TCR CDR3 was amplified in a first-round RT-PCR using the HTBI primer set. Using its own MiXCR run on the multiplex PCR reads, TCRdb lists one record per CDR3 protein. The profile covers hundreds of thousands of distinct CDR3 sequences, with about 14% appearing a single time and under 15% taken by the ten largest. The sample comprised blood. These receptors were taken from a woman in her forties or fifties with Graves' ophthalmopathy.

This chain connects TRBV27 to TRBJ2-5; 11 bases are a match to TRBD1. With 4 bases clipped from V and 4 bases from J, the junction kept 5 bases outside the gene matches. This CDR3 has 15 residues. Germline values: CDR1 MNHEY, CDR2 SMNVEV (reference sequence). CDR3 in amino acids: CASSSRTGGTETQYF. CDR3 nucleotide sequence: TGTGCCAGCAGTTCTAGGACAGGGGGCACAGAGACCCAGTACTTC.

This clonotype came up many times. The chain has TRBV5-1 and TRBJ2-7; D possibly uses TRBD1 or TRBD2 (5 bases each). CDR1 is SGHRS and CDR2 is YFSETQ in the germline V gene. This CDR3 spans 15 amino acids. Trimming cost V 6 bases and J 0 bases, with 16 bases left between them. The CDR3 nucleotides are TGCGCCAGCATCGCCGGGACCGAAGACTCCTACGAGCAGTACTTC. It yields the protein CASIAGTEDSYEQYF.

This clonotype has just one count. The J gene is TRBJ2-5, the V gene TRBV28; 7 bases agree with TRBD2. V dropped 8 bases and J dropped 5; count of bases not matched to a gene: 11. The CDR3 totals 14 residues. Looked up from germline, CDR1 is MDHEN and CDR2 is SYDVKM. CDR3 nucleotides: TGTGCCAGCGGGGTTGGTCACGGGGGGGAGACCCAGTACTTC. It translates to CASGVGHGGETQYF. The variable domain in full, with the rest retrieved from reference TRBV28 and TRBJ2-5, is DVKVTQSSRYLVKRTGEKVFLECVQDMDHENMFWYRQDPGLGLRLIYFSYDVKMKEKGDIPEGYSVSREKKERFSLILESASTNQTSMYLCASGVGHGGETQYFGPGTRLLVL.

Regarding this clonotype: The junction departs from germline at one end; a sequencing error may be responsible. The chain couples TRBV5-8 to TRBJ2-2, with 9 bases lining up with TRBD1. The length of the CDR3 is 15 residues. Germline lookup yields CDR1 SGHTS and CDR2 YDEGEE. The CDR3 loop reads CASSSGTGNTEELFF. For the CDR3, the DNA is TGTGCCAGCAGTTCCGGGACAGGGAACACCGAGGAGCTGTTTTTT.

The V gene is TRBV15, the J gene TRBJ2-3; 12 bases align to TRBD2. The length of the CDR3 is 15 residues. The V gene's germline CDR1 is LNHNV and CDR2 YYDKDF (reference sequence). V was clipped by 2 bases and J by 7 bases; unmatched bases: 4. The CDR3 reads CATSRPTSGGYTQYF. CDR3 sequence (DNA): TGTGCCACCAGCAGACCGACTAGCGGGGGTTATACGCAGTATTTT.

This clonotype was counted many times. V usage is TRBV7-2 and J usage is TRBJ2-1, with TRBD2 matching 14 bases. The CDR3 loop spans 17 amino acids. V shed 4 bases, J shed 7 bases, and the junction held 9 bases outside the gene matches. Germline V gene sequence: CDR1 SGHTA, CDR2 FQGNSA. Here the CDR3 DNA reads TGTGCCAGCAGCTCTATGAGACTAGCGGGAGGGGGGAATGAGCAGTTCTTC. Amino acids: CASSSMRLAGGGNEQFF.

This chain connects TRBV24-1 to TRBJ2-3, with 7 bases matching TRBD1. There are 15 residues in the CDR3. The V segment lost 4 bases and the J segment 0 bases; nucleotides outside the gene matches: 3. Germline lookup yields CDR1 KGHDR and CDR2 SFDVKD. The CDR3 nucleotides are TGTGCCACCAGTGAAGGACAGGCTAGCACAGATACGCAGTATTTT. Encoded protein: CATSEGQASTDTQYF.

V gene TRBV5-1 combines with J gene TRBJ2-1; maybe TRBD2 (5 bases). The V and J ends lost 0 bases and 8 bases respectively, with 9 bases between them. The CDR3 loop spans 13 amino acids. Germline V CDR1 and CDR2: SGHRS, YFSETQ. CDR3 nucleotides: TGCGCCAGCAGCTTGGATAGCGTGGATGAGCAGTTCTTC. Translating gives CASSLDSVDEQFF.

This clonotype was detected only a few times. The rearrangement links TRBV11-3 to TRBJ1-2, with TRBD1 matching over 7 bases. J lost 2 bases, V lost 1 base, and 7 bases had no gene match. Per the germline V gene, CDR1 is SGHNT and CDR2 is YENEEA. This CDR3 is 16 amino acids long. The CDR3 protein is CASSLVLGTVNYGYTF. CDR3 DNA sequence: TGTGCCAGCAGCTTAGTGTTAGGGACAGTCAACTATGGCTACACCTTC.

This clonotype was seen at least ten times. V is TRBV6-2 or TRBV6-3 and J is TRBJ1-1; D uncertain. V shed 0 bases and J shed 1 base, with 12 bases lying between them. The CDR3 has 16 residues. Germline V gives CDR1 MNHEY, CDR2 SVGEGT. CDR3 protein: CASSYSAWETNTEAFF. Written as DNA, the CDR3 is TGTGCCAGCAGTTACTCGGCCTGGGAAACGAACACTGAAGCTTTCTTT.

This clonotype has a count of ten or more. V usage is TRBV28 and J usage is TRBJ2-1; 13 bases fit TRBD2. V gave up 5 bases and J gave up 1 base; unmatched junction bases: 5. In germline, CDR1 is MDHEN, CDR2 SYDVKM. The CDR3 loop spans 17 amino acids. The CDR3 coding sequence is TGTGCCAGCAGTCAAGGACTAGCGGGAGCATCCTACAATGAGCAGTTCTTC. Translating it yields CASSQGLAGASYNEQFF. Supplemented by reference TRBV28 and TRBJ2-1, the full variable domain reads DVKVTQSSRYLVKRTGEKVFLECVQDMDHENMFWYRQDPGLGLRLIYFSYDVKMKEKGDIPEGYSVSREKKERFSLILESASTNQTSMYLCASSQGLAGASYNEQFFGPGTRLTVL.

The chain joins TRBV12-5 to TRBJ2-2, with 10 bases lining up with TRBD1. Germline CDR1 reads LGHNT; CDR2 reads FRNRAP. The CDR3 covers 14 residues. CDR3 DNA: TGTGCAACCCCCGGGACAGGGGAAACCGGGGAGCTGTTTTTT. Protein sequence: CATPGTGETGELFF.

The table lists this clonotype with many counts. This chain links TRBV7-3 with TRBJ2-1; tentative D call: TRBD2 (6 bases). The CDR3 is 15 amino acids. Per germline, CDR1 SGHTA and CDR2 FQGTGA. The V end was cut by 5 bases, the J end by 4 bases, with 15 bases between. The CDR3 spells CASSPGVAVYNEQFF. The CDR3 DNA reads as TGTGCCAGCAGCCCCGGGGTAGCGGTATACAATGAGCAGTTCTTC.

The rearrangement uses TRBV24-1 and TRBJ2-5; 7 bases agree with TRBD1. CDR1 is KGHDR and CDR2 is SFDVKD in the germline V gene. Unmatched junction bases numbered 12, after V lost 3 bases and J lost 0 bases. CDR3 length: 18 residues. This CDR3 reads CATSDPNDRAPNQETQYF. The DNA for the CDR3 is TGTGCCACCAGTGATCCCAACGACAGGGCTCCAAACCAAGAGACCCAGTACTTC.

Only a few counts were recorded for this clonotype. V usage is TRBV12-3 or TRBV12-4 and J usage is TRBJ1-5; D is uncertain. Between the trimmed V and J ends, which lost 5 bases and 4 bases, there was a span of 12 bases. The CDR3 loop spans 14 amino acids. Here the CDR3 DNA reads TGTGCCAGCAGTACGGGCCTCCTTAATCAGCCCCAGCATTTT. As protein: CASSTGLLNQPQHF.

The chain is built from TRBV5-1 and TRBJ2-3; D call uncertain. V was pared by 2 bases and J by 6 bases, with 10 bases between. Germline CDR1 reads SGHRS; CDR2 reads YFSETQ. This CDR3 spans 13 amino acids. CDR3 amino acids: CASSLKSSDTQYF. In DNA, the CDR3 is TGCGCCAGCAGCTTAAAAAGCAGCGATACGCAGTATTTT.

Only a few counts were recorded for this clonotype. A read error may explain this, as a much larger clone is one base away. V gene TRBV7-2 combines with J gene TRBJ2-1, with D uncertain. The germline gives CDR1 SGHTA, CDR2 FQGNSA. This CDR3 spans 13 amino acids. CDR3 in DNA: TGTGCCAGCAGCTTCGAATCCTACAATGAGCCGTTCTTC. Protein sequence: CASSFESYNEPFF.

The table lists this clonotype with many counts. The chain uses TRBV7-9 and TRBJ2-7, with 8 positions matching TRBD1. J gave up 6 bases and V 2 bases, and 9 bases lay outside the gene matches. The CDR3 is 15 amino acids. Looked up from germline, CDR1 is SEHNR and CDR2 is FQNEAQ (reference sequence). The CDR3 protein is CASSLRPGGFSEQYF. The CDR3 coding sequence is TGTGCCAGCAGCTTACGTCCAGGGGGCTTTTCCGAGCAGTACTTC.

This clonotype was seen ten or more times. CDR3 DNA: TGCGCCAGCAGCCCGACTTGGACGGGGAGCTCCTACAATGAGCAGTTCTTC. It encodes CASSPTWTGSSYNEQFF. This chain joins TRBV5-1 and TRBJ2-1; possibly TRBD2 for D (5 bases). The V gene's germline CDR1 is SGHRS and CDR2 YFSETQ. CDR3 length equals 17 residues. The germline V and J ends were trimmed by 4 bases and 0 bases, with 17 bases remaining between them.

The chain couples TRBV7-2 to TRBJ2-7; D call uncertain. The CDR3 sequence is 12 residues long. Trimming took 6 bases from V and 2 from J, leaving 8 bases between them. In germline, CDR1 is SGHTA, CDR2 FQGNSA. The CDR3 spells CASRGDAYEQYF. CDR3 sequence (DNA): TGTGCCAGCAGAGGAGATGCCTACGAGCAGTACTTC. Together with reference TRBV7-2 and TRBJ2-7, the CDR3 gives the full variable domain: GAGVSQSPSNKVTEKGKDVELRCDPISGHTALYWYRQSLGQGLEFLIYFQGNSAPDKSGLPSDRFSAERTGGSVSTLTIQRTQQEDSAVYLCASRGDAYEQYFGPGTRLTVT.

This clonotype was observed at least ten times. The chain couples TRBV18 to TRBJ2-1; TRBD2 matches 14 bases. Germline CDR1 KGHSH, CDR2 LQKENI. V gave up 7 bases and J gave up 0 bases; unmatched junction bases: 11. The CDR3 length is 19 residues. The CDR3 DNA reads TGTGCCAGCTTTCCCACACAGGGGACTAGCGGGAGCTCCTACAATGAGCAGTTCTTC. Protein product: CASFPTQGTSGSSYNEQFF.

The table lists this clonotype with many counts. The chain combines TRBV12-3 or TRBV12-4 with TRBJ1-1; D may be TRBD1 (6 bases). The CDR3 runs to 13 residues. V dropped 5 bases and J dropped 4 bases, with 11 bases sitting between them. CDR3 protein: CASSPQGFTEAFF. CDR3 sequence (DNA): TGTGCCAGCAGTCCCCAGGGGTTCACTGAAGCTTTCTTT.

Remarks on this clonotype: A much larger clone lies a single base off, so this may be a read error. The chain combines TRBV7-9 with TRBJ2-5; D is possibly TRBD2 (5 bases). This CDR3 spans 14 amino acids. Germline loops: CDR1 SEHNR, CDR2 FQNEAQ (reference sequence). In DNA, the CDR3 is TGTGTCAGCAGCTCACTAGTGGAGACGGAGACCCAGTACTTC. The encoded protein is CVSSSLVETETQYF.

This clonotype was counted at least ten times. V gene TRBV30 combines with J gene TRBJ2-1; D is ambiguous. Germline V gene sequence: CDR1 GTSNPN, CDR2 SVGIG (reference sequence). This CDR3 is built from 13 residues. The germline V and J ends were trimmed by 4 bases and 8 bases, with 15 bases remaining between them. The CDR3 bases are TGTGCCTGGAAAGACGGCAGCCAGGATGAGCAGTTCTTC. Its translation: CAWKDGSQDEQFF.

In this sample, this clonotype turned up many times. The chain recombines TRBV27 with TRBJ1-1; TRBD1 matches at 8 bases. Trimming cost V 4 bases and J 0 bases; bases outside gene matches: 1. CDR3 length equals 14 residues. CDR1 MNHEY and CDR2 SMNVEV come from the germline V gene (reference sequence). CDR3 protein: CASSWTGLNTEAFF. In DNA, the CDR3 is TGTGCCAGCAGTTGGACAGGGCTGAACACTGAAGCTTTCTTT.

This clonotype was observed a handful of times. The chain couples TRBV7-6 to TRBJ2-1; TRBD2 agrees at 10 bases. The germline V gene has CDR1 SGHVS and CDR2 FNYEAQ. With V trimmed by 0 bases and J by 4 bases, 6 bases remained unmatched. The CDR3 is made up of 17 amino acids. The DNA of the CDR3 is TGTGCCAGCAGCTTAGCGCAACTAGCGGGAAGATACAATGAGCAGTTCTTC. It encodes CASSLAQLAGRYNEQFF.

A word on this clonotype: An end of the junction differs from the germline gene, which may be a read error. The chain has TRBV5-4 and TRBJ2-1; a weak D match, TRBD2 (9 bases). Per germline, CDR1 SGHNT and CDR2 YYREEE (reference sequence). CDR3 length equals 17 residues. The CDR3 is CASSFRDRPSGVYEQFF. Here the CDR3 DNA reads TGCGCCAGCAGCTTCCGGGACAGGCCTAGCGGGGTCTATGAGCAGTTCTTC.

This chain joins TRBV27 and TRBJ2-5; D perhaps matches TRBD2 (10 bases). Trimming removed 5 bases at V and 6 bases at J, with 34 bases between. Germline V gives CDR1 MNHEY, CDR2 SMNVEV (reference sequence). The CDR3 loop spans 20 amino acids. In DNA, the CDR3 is TGTGCCAGCAGTATTGGACAGGGGAAGGCTTCTAGCGGGAGTACGAAGACCCAGTACTTC. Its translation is CASSIGQGKASSGSTKTQYF.

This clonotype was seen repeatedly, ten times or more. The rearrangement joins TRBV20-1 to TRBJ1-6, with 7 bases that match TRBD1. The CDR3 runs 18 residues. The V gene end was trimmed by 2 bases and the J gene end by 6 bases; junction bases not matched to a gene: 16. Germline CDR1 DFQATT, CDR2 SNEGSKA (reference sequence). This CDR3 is CSARPTGRTGVLNSPLHF. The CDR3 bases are TGCAGTGCTAGACCTACCGGCCGGACAGGAGTACTTAATTCACCCCTCCACTTT.

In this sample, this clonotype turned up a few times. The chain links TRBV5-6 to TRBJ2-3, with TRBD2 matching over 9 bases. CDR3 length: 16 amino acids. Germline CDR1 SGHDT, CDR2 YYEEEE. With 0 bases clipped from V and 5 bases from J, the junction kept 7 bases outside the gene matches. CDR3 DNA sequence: TGTGCCAGCAGCTTGGCACGCGGGAGGGCGATAGATACGCAGTATTTT. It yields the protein CASSLARGRAIDTQYF.